Sequencing of this TCR beta chain was carried out in a study of CD8 T cells in ankylosing spondylitis. Overall study results and limits: Matched ankylosing spondylitis synovial fluid reportedly contained a significantly enriched population of disease-linked clones.

This clonotype was counted ten times or more. The antigen is not known. The CDR3 has 14 amino acids. The germline CDR1 and CDR2 sequences are SGDLS and YYNGEE. Unmatched junction bases numbered 3, after V lost 0 bases and J lost 5 bases. Generation of TCR beta libraries employed quantitative 5'-RACE incorporating molecular barcodes. A single record per CDR3 protein comes from TCRdb applying MiXCR to the 5' RACE reads. The table has around 29,000 distinct CDR3 sequences, around 5% seen once. The TCR sequence derives from a female donor with ankylosing spondylitis or in good health (not recorded which). V gene TRBV9 combines with J gene TRBJ2-7; 9 nucleotides line up with TRBD1. Sequenced input: blood, either unsorted or a sorted T cell fraction (not recorded which). Written as DNA, the CDR3 is TGTGCCAGCAGCGTAGCACAGGGGGCCCACGAGCAGTACTTC. Protein product: CASSVAQGAHEQYF.